This T cell receptor (beta chain) is from a study of cytomegalovirus exposure and HLA in healthy donors. Per the germline V gene, CDR1 is ENHRY and CDR2 is SYGVKD. CDR3 length: 15 amino acids. Trimming took off 3 bases at V and 5 bases at J, with 13 bases between the two ends. The study ran its PCR with 60 Vbeta and 13 Jbeta primers. Generated by immunoSEQ multiplex PCR, the TCRdb table keeps only in-frame clones and is missing some. The repertoire consists of 130,000 or so clones, with just under 80% occurring once and the leading ten covering under 6%. The V and J genes are TRBV10-3 and TRBJ2-2; D is undetermined. Sequenced sample: PBMCs. This sequence was found in a man aged 25-40 years in good health and CMV-seronegative. CDR3 bases: TGTGCCATCAGTGAAGGAACGGGTTATACCGGGGAGCTGTTTTTT. The encoded protein is CAISEGTGYTGELFF.